This TCR beta chain was obtained from a study of T cell responses to AZD1222 COVID-19 vaccine (dated by TCRdb to the early 2020s). About the full investigation: Because spike-specific TCR depth and breadth did not differ between the two schedules, AZD1222 recipients who got a second dose at roughly 4 weeks were pooled with those who got a second dose at roughly 12 weeks. TCR sequencing covered over 230 trial participants: 200 to 220 given two doses of AZD1222 and 26 given two doses of MenACWY control vaccine. Trial participants were enrolled into age subgroups of 18-55, 56-69 and 70-plus years, which contained 148, 28 and 57 TCR-sequenced participants, respectively.

The intended sense of this specimen's time point label: baseline before first vaccination. Vaccinee samples came from UK trials COV001 and COV002, including a single-blind randomized controlled phase 2/3 trial of AZD1222 (ChAdOx1 nCoV-19) in healthy adults. For TCRbeta chain sequencing, PBMC samples from trial participants were taken at day 0 and at day 28 after the second dose. Via the germline V gene, CDR1 is MDHEN and CDR2 SYDVKM. Compared with germline, V lacks 4 bases and J lacks 5 bases; bases without a gene match: 7. The cysteine opens and the phenylalanine closes a CDR3 of 14 amino acids. Only the CDR3 region is kept as DNA, spanning 42 bases read in frame from base 1. The full study reports these points: After two AZD1222 doses, both the breadth and the depth of spike-specific TCRs were significantly higher than at day 0 and than in MenACWY recipients. Because no day 14 peak-response samples were available, the repertoires could be characterized only after the peak T cell response. Participants were mostly white British and included more females than males, and it was suggested by the authors that clonal diversity may have been underestimated. In the small 56-69-year group, the increase in depth fell short of significance, most likely because of low power. The whole spike protein was spanned by vaccine-associated CD4 TCRs, and dominant responses were seen in regions 160-218 and 743-854. Conclusions about previously exposed vaccinees are limited, since just six or seven AZD1222 recipients were seropositive for SARS-CoV-2 at baseline. Nearly half of unique spike-specific TCRs reportedly recognized epitopes outside regions mutated in the B.1.351 and B.1.1.7 variants.

The CDR3 regions of human TCRbeta chains were analyzed by immunosequencing. The authors processed their data as follows. Repertoire TCRs were matched against a reference library of SARS-CoV-2-specific TCRs generated with the MIRA antigen-specificity platform. Breadth was defined as the fraction of unique TCRs that were SARS-CoV-2-associated, and depth was defined as the fraction of total T cells that were SARS-CoV-2-associated. Using the MIRA data, each spike-specific TCR was mapped to the spike region that the TCR reacts to and placed in a CD4 or CD8 class. Log10-transformed breadth and depth values were compared by one-way ANOVA with Sidak's multiple comparisons tests. Here the immuneACCESS table is served through TCRdb, limited to in-frame sequences with V and J called. Missing clones are a known gap in these copies; in checked studies unresolved V genes cover under half, and the rest lacks a known reason. V and J calls and clone size are as listed in that table; D and trimming were resolved from the DNA. This sample has tens of thousands of clones in its table, and around 87% of those were observed once. Over 15% of the sample goes to the ten largest clones.

On this clone itself: It has no known antigen specificity. No base qualities exist here, and no much larger clone lies one base off it.

The rearrangement joined TRBV28 to TRBJ1-1; 7 central bases correspond to TRBD1. This receptor was taken from an adult in good health. The source was peripheral blood, collected on day 0 of AZD1222 vaccination. At the DNA level, the sequence is TGTGCCAGCAGTTCAGACAGGGAGGGGACTGAAGCTTTCTTT. Translated, this is CASSSDREGTEAFF.